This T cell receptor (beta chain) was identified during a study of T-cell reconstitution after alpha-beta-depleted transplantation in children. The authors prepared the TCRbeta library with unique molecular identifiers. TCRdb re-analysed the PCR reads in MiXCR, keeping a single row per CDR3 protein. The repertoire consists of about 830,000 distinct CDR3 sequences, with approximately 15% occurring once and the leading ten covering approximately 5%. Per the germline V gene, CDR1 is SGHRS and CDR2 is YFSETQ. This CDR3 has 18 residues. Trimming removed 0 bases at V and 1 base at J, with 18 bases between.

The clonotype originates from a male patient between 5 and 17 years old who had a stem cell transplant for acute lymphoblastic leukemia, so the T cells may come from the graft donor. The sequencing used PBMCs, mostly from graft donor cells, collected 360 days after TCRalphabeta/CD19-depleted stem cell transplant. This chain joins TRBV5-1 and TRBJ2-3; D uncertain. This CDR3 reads CASSLGGATLRGTDTQYF. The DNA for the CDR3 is TGCGCCAGCAGCTTGGGAGGCGCGACCCTCAGAGGCACAGATACGCAGTATTTT.